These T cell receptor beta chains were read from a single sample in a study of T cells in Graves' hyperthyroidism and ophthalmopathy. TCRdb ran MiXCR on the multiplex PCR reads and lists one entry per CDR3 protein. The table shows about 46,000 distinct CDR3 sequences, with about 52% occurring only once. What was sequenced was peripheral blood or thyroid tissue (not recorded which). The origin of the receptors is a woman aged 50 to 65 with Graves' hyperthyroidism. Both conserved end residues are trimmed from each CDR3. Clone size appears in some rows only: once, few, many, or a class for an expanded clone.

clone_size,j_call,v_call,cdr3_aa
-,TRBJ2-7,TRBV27,ASSFLAGGGSYEQY
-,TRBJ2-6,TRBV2,ASSQPGQGRSGANALT
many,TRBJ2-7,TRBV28,ASSLGRRGDEQY
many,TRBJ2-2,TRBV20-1,SARRQEHTGELF
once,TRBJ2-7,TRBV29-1,SVEDGGYEQY
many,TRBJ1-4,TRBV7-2,ASSLSTAEKLF
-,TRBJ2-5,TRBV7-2,ASSLGTGSGYTFGSGTQY
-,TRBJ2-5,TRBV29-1,SVEGQVYGYTFGSGTGETQY
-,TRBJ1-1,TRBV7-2,ASSLNGVEAF
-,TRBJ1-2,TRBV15,ATSSLAGTNYGYT
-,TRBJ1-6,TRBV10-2,ASTRDRGSPLH
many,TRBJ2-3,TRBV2,ARRLAGVTDTQY
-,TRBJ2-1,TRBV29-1,SVRGSSYNEQF
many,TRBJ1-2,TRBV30,AWSRLAGGYT
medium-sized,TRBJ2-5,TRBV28,AGSSTQKTSDPQETQY
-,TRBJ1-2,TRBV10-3,AISAQGTGGYGYT
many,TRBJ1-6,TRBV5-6,ASSLGYNSPLH
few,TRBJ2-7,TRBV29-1,SATGPEQY
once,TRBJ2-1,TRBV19,ASSMSGGIHNEQF
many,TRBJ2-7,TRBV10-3,AITPGSNEQY
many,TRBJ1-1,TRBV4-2,ASSQDMRQGSNTEAF
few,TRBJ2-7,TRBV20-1,SAIAGTSGRARSYEQY
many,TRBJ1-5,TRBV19,ASSMPPGGAGNQPQH
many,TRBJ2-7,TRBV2,ASSEWGLAGAGRSYEQY
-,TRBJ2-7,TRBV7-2,ASSLAYRGTYEQY
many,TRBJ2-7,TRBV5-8,ASSPNGGFYEQY
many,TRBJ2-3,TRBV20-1,SARDLREGPTDTQY
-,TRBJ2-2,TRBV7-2,ASSRGTGSSGELF
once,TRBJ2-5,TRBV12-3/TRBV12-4,ASSLVLAVKTQY
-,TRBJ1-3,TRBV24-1,ATSDLWRAYGYTIY
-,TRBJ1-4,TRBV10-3,AISEQGAKLF
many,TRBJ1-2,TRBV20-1,SAGSGENYGYT
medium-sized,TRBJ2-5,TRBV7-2,ASSFGEETQY
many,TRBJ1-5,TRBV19,ASSIPGRGLSQPQH
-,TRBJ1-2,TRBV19,ASSASSTPGLGPYGYT
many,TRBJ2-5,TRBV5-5,ASSIGTGQGGTQY
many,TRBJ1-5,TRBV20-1,SASHGSDQPQH